The following is a T cell receptor beta chain sequence with its context. Its antigen specificity is not known. At one end the junction does not follow the germline gene, possibly because of a read error. This record comes from a study of response to subunit inactivated influenza vaccine (dated by TCRdb to between 2018 and 2020). The study in broad terms: Deep quantitative T cell receptor repertoire profiling was used in the study to track responses to a trivalent subunit inactivated influenza vaccine.

The library was prepared using RT-PCR. The run used an Illumina HiSeq 2500. The public sequencing data were trimmed at Q25 with fastp and processed into clonotypes with MiXCR by TCRdb, which kept only in-frame beta chains. Each entry merges the rows of one CDR3 protein and shows their most common DNA and genes. This sample is represented by roughly 710,000 distinct CDR3 sequences; around 13% of them were singletons. Together, the top ten hold roughly 7.6% of the sample. There are 15 amino acids in the CDR3, from cysteine to phenylalanine inclusive. Left in the record is the CDR3 DNA by itself, 45 bases read in frame from the first base. The germline V gene encodes CDR1 SGHTA and CDR2 FQGNSA. Paper-wide results and their limitations: The authors suggested that each seasonal influenza vaccination may recruit only a limited number of new T cells.

Sequencing used PBMCs from blood, obtained 14 to 15 days before vaccination. Recombination linked TRBV7-2 to TRBJ2-1, with no confident D gene call. This TCR came from a middle-aged man who received an inactivated influenza vaccine. Donor details come from another sample of the same person, matched by shared clones. The CDR3 loop reads CASSFGRISYNEEFF. In nucleotide form, the sequence is TGTGCCAGCAGTTTCGGTAGGATCTCCTACAATGAGGAGTTCTTC.